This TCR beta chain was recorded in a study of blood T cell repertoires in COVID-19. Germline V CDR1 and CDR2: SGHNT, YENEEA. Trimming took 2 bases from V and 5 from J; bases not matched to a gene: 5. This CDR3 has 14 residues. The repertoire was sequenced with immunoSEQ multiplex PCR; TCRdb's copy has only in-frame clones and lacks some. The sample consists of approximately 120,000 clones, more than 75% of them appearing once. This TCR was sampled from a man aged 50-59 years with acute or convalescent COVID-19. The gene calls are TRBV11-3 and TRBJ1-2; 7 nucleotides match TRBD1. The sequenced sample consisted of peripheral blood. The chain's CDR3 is CASSLRDRAYGYTF. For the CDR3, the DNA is TGTGCCAGCAGCTTAAGGGACAGAGCTTATGGCTACACCTTC.